The sequence of this T cell receptor (beta chain) was determined in a study of cytomegalovirus exposure and HLA in healthy donors. About the study: Out of approximately 170 million T cells, an earlier analysis found 117 million unique TCR beta sequences in total.

The CDR3 is 14 residues long. The V and J ends lost 6 bases and 10 bases, in that order; junction bases with no gene match: 14. Germline-derived CDR1 and CDR2 are MNHEY and SVGAGI. It was with 60 Vbeta and 13 Jbeta primers that the PCR ran. Generated by immunoSEQ multiplex PCR, the TCRdb table keeps only in-frame clones and is missing some. The sample lists approximately 180,000 clones, around 86% seen once, with roughly 1.7% in the top ten. The chain combines TRBV6-5 with TRBJ1-2; TRBD1 matches at 7 bases. The sample consisted of PBMCs. The TCR comes from a woman aged 18-35 years in good health and CMV-seronegative. The CDR3: CASSYSGTALHYTF. The CDR3 nucleotides read TGTGCCAGCAGCTACAGTGGGACAGCGCTCCACTACACCTTC.